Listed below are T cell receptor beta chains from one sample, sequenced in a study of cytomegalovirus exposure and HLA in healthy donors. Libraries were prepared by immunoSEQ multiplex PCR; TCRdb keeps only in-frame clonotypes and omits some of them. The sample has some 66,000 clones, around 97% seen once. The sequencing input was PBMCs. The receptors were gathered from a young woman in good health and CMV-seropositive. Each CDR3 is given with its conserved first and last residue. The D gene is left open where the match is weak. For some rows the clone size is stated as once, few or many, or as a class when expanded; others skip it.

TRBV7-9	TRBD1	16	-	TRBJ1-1	TGTGCCAGCAGCCCACTCGAGGGGGCTAGTGGGACTGAAGCTTTCTTT	CASSPLEGASGTEAFF
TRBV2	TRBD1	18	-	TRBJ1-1	TGTGCCAGCAGTGAAAAAAATTACCACAGGGGGCGCGGCACTGAAGCTTTCTTT	CASSEKNYHRGRGTEAFF
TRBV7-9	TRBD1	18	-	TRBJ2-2	TGTGCCAGCAGCTACAACCGGGACAGTTTCTTTAACACCGGGGAGCTGTTTTTT	CASSYNRDSFFNTGELFF
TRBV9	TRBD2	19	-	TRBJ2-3	TGTGCCAGCAGCGTGGTCCCGGGACTAGCGGCGTCTAGAACAGATACGCAGTATTTT	CASSVVPGLAASRTDTQYF
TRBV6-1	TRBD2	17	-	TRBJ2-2	TGTGCCAGCAGTGAGGGACTAGCCCTGGACGGCACCGGGGAGCTGTTTTTT	CASSEGLALDGTGELFF
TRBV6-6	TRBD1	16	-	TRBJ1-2	TGTGCCAGCAGAACAATAACAGGGGATCAGACGAATGGCTACACCTTC	CASRTITGDQTNGYTF
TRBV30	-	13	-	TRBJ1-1	TGTGCCTGGAGGAAAGGGGGAAACACTGAAGCTTTCTTT	CAWRKGGNTEAFF
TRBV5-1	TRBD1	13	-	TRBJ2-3	TGCGCCAGCAGACGGGACAGGGGAGATACGCAGTATTTT	CASRRDRGDTQYF
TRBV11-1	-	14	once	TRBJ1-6	TGTGCCAGCAGCTTATACGGTACCGATTCACCCCTCCACTTT	CASSLYGTDSPLHF
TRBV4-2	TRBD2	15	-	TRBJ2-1	TGTGCCAGCAGCCAAGACACTAGCGGAAACAATGAGCAGTTCTTC	CASSQDTSGNNEQFF
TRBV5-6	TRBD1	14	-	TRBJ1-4	TGTGCCAGCAGCCTAGACAGGGTATACGAAAAACTGTTTTTT	CASSLDRVYEKLFF
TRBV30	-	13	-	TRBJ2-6	TGTGCCTACAGGAGCTCTGGGGCCAACGTCCTGACTTTC	CAYRSSGANVLTF
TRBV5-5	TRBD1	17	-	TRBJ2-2	TGTGCCAGCACCATTTGGGACAGGTTGTTCGAGGCCGGGGAGCTGTTTTTT	CASTIWDRLFEAGELFF
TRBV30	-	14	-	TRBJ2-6	TGTGCCTGGAGTGTAATGGCCGGGGCCAACGTCCTGACTTTC	CAWSVMAGANVLTF
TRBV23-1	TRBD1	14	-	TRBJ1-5	TGCGCCACCATAGACAGGGGGCCAAATCAGCCCCAGCATTTT	CATIDRGPNQPQHF
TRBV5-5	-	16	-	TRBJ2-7	TGTGCCAGCAGCTTGGGGCTTGAGACTAGGTCCTACGAGCAGTACTTC	CASSLGLETRSYEQYF
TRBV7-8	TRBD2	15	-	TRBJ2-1	TGTGCCAGCAGCCCACCCCCGGGACTAGAAGTTGAGCAGTTCTTC	CASSPPPGLEVEQFF
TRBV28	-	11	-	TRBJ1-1	TGTGCCAGCAGTACGGACACTGAAGCTTTCTTT	CASSTDTEAFF
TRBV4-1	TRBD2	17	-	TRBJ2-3	TGCGCCAGCAGCCAAGATCCACTAGCGGTAAGCACAGATACGCAGTATTTT	CASSQDPLAVSTDTQYF
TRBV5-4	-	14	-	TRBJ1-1	TGTGCCAGCAGCTCCGGCAGGGTTGGGTATGGAGCTTTCTTT	CASSSGRVGYGAFF
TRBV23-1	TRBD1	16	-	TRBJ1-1	TGCGCCAGCAGTCAATCCCGGGACAGGGAAAGGGCTGAAGCTTTCTTT	CASSQSRDRERAEAFF
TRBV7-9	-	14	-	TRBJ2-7	TGTGCCAGCAGCTTGGGCGCCCGCAACTACGAGCAGTACTTC	CASSLGARNYEQYF
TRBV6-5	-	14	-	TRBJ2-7	TGTGCCAGCAGTTACTCTAGGGGCCTCTACGAGCAGTACTTC	CASSYSRGLYEQYF
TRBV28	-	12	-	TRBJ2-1	TGTGCCAGCAGTCGTTTTGCAGGCGAGCAGTTCTTC	CASSRFAGEQFF
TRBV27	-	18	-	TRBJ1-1	TGTGCCAGCAGTTTAGGGATGGGAAGGACAGCTCTGAACACTGAAGCTTTCTTT	CASSLGMGRTALNTEAFF
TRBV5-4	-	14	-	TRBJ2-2	TGTGCCAGCAGCTCCAACAGGAACACCGGGGAGCTGTTTTTT	CASSSNRNTGELFF
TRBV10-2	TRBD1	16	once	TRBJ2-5	TGCGCCAGCAGCTCCGGGACAGGGGAGTTGGTAGAGACCCAGTACTTC	CASSSGTGELVETQYF
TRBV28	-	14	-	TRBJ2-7	TGTGCCAGCAGTTTCCTAATGAACCTCTACGAGCAGTACTTC	CASSFLMNLYEQYF
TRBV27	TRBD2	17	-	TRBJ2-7	TGTGCCAGCAATGCCGATTCCATAGCGGGATTAACCTACGAGCAGTACTTC	CASNADSIAGLTYEQYF
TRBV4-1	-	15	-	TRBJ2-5	TGCGCCAGCAGCCAAGATTGGGGGGGGCCAGAGACCCAGTACTTC	CASSQDWGGPETQYF
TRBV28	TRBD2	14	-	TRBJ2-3	TGTGCCAGCATCCCTGTCGCGGGAGTCGATACGCAGTATTTT	CASIPVAGVDTQYF
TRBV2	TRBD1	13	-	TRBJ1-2	TGTGCCAGCAGTAAGGACAGGGTCTATGGCTACACCTTC	CASSKDRVYGYTF
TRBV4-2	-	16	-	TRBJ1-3	TGTGCCAGCAGCCAAGCCGTCTTAGGGGGTGGAAACACCATATATTTT	CASSQAVLGGGNTIYF
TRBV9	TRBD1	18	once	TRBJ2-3	TGTGCCAGCAGCGTAGCTCTCCTACAGACAGGGGGTGCAGATACGCAGTATTTT	CASSVALLQTGGADTQYF
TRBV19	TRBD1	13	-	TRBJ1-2	TGTGCCAGTAGTCTTTACAGGGGTAGTGGCTACACCTTC	CASSLYRGSGYTF
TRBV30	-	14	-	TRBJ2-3	TGTGCCTGGAGTAACGGTCCTAGCACAGATACGCAGTATTTT	CAWSNGPSTDTQYF
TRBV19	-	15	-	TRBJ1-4	TGTGCCAGTAGTAATCGGCGGGCAACTAATGAAAAACTGTTTTTT	CASSNRRATNEKLFF
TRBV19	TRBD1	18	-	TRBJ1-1	TGTGCCAGTAGTCCCGACAGGGTGGCGGGAACGAGGTACACTGAAGCTTTCTTT	CASSPDRVAGTRYTEAFF
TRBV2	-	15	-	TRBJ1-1	TGTGCCAGCAGGAATCCCAGGGCGATGAACACTGAAGCTTTCTTT	CASRNPRAMNTEAFF
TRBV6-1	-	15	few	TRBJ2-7	TGTGCCAGCAGTGAATTTGGGGGCCCTTCCTACGAGCAGTACTTC	CASSEFGGPSYEQYF
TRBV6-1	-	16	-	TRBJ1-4	TGTGCCAGCAGTGAACGCAGGGTTTTAACTAATGAAAAACTGTTTTTT	CASSERRVLTNEKLFF